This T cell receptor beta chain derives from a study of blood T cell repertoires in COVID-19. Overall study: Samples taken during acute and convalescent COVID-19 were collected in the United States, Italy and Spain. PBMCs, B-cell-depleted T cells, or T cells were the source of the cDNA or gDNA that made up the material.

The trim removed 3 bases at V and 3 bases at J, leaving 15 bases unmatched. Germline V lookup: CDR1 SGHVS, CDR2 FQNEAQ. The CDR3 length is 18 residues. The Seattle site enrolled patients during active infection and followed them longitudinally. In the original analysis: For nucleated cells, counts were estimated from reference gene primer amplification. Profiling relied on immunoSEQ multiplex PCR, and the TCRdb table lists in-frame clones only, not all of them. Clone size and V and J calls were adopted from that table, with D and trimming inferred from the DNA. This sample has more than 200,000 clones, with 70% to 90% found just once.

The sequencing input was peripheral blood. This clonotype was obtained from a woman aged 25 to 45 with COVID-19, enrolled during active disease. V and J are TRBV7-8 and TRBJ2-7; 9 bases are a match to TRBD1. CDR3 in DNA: TGTGCCAGCAGCTTCGATCCAACCGGGACAGGGCGCAGCTACGAGCAGTACTTC. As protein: CASSFDPTGTGRSYEQYF.